These 21 T cell receptor beta chains came from one sample sequenced in a study of identical twins. Each CDR3 protein is one row after TCRdb ran MiXCR on the 5' RACE reads. This table holds 510,000 or so distinct CDR3 sequences, 12% to 15% found once. These data were also reused for a study on yellow fever vaccine responses in identical twins.

Specimen: CD4+ T cells sorted from blood. These receptors were obtained from a woman younger than 35 in good health.

This chain joins TRBV3-1 and TRBJ1-1; tentative D call: TRBD1 (5 bases). V was trimmed by 3 bases and J by 4 bases, leaving 6 bases between them. CDR3 size: 12 residues. CDR1 and CDR2 (germline): LGHDT, YNNKEL (reference sequence). The CDR3 protein is CASSQGPTEAFF. In nucleotides, the CDR3 is TGTGCCAGCAGCCAGGGGCCCACTGAAGCTTTCTTT.

The sample holds a few counts of this clonotype. This chain uses TRBV11-2 with TRBJ2-7, with 13 bases aligning to TRBD2. The CDR3 sequence is 15 residues long. J lost 2 bases, V lost 5 bases, and 3 bases had no gene match. CDR1 SGHAT and CDR2 FQNNGV come from the germline V gene. The DNA of the CDR3 is TGTGCCAGCAGCATCGGGACTAGCGGGGCCTACGAGCAGTACGTC. It codes for CASSIGTSGAYEQYV.

The rearrangement uses TRBV5-1 and TRBJ2-7; D perhaps matches TRBD2 (5 bases). The germline V and J ends were trimmed by 4 bases and 0 bases, with 14 bases remaining between them. The germline V gene encodes CDR1 SGHRS and CDR2 YFSETQ. The CDR3 sequence is 15 residues long. Written as DNA, the CDR3 is TGCGCCAGCAGCACCGGACTGGTTAGCTCCTACGAGCAGTACTTC. It translates to CASSTGLVSSYEQYF.

For the CDR3, the DNA is TGTGCCAGCAGTACCGGGACAGGGGGCGTGAACACTGAAGCTTTCTTT. Protein sequence: CASSTGTGGVNTEAFF. The chain recombines TRBV6-1 with TRBJ1-1; 12 bases are shared with TRBD1. This CDR3 is 16 amino acids long. Per the germline V gene, CDR1 is MNHNS and CDR2 is SASEGT. J lost 0 bases, V lost 5 bases, and 4 bases had no gene match.

This clonotype was counted at least ten times. This chain uses TRBV12-3 or TRBV12-4 with TRBJ1-1; no firm D call. The CDR3 extends over 14 amino acids. V lost 5 bases to trimming and J lost 7 bases, with 17 bases between them. In DNA, the CDR3 is TGTGCCAGCAGTCCGACGGGCCAGCCCCTTGAAGCTTTCTTT. It specifies CASSPTGQPLEAFF.

This clonotype occurred a few times. The rearrangement joins TRBV28 to TRBJ2-7; 8 bases line up with TRBD2. The germline V gene encodes CDR1 MDHEN and CDR2 SYDVKM. There are 17 residues in the CDR3. The V segment lost 5 bases and the J segment 4 bases; nucleotides outside the gene matches: 16. CDR3 protein: CASSTRTSFLAGYEQYF. The DNA for the CDR3 is TGTGCCAGCAGTACCCGGACTAGCTTTCTCGCCGGTTACGAGCAGTACTTC.

The genes are TRBV3-1 and TRBJ1-2; D call uncertain. Germline V gene data show CDR1 as LGHDT and CDR2 as YNNKEL (reference sequence). The CDR3 has 13 amino acids. V lost 2 bases and J lost 4, with 8 bases in between. CDR3 amino acids: CASSQLQSYGYTF. DNA of the CDR3: TGTGCCAGCAGCCAATTACAGAGCTATGGCTACACCTTC.

The chain couples TRBV5-1 to TRBJ2-1, with 15 bases aligning to TRBD2. V shed 0 bases and J 7 bases; nucleotides not matched to a gene: 5. CDR1 and CDR2 (germline): SGHRS, YFSETQ. The CDR3 sequence is 17 residues long. The CDR3 DNA follows: TGCGCCAGCAGCTTGGCGTGGACTAGCGGGAGGGCTAATGAGCAGTTCTTC. It is translated as CASSLAWTSGRANEQFF.

The rearrangement links TRBV3-1 to TRBJ2-5; D remains ambiguous. Germline loops: CDR1 LGHDT, CDR2 YNNKEL (reference sequence). V lost 2 bases and J 1 base, leaving 8 bases between the germline ends. The CDR3 is 14 residues long. CDR3 nucleotides: TGTGCCAGCAGCCAAAACTTGGGCCAAGAGACCCAGTACTTC. Its translation: CASSQNLGQETQYF.

The genes are TRBV6-6 and TRBJ1-2; D is ambiguous. Trimming pared 0 bases from V and 7 bases from J, leaving 9 bases between. This CDR3 is built from 13 residues. The V gene's germline CDR1 is MNHNY and CDR2 SVGAGI (reference sequence). For the CDR3, the DNA is TGTGCCAGCAGTTACTCTCCGGAATCTGGCTACACCTTC. Translating it yields CASSYSPESGYTF.

This clonotype appeared a few times. This rearrangement joins TRBV12-3 or TRBV12-4 to TRBJ2-3; maybe TRBD1 (6 bases). The CDR3 runs 12 residues. V was shortened by 3 bases and J by 7 bases, with 8 bases between the two germline ends. The CDR3 nucleotides read TGTGCCAGCAGTTTTGACAGGTATACGCAGTATTTT. It yields the protein CASSFDRYTQYF.

With regard to this clonotype: It is likely a read error, because the conserved phenylalanine at the end of the CDR3 is missing. The rearrangement uses TRBV7-2 and TRBJ2-7, with D possibly being TRBD2 (5 bases). Germline assignment: CDR1 SGHTA and CDR2 FQGNSA. The CDR3 is 15 amino acids. Trimming shortened V by 5 bases and J by 0 bases, and 14 bases separated the two germline ends. In DNA form, the CDR3 reads TGTGCCAGCAGCCTAAGAGGGAAAGGCTCCTACGAGCAGTACTTA. As protein: CASSLRGKGSYEQYL.

The table lists this clonotype with a few counts. V and J are TRBV5-1 and TRBJ1-1; 8 nucleotides match TRBD1. Per germline, CDR1 SGHRS and CDR2 YFSETQ. This CDR3 region has 14 residues. J was trimmed by 1 base and V by 4 bases; bases with no gene match: 3. For the CDR3, the DNA is TGCGCCAGCAGCGTTCAGGGGGCGAACACTGAAGCTTTCTTT. This gives the protein CASSVQGANTEAFF.

This chain uses TRBV2 with TRBJ1-2; TRBD1 matches at 8 bases. This CDR3 has 14 residues. Unmatched junction bases numbered 7, after V lost 6 bases and J lost 4 bases. CDR1 is SNHLY, CDR2 FYNNEI, per germline. The CDR3 coding sequence is TGTGCCAGCAGGGGACAGGCCATGGTCTATGGCTACACCTTC. The encoded protein is CASRGQAMVYGYTF.

The chain couples TRBV12-3 or TRBV12-4 to TRBJ2-1; 10 bases align to TRBD2. J was trimmed by 6 bases and V by 3 bases; bases with no gene match: 5. The CDR3 is made up of 15 amino acids. DNA for the CDR3: TGTGCCAGCAGTTTCTCTAGCGGGAGTGTCAATGAGCAGTTCTTC. This translates into CASSFSSGSVNEQFF.

This clonotype was counted a few times. The chain combines TRBV2 with TRBJ2-3; no reliable D call. Germline CDR1 SNHLY, CDR2 FYNNEI. The CDR3 runs to 13 residues. Trimming shortened V by 9 bases and J by 6 bases, and 16 bases separated the two germline ends. The CDR3 spells CASFESRVDTQYF. CDR3 nucleotides: TGTGCCAGTTTCGAGAGTCGTGTGGATACGCAGTATTTT.

This clonotype came up a few times. The rearrangement links TRBV2 to TRBJ2-7; D gene ambiguous. CDR3 length: 16 amino acids. Germline CDR1 and CDR2: SNHLY and FYNNEI. The V end lost 6 bases, the J end lost 1 base, and 19 bases lay between the germline ends. CDR3 protein: CASSRINPLISYEQYF. Written as DNA, the CDR3 is TGTGCCAGCAGCCGAATTAACCCATTGATTTCCTACGAGCAGTACTTC.

The V call is TRBV6-1, the J call TRBJ2-2, with D perhaps TRBD2 (6 bases). This CDR3 has 16 residues. The germline V gene has CDR1 MNHNS and CDR2 SASEGT. Trimming took off 8 bases at V and 5 bases at J, with 21 bases between the two ends. The CDR3 loop reads CASHLDVGGLTGELFF. CDR3 sequence (DNA): TGTGCCAGCCACCTGGACGTGGGGGGTTTAACCGGGGAGCTGTTTTTT.

The J gene is TRBJ2-7, the V gene TRBV5-6, with a possible D match to TRBD1 (5 bases). Per germline, CDR1 SGHDT and CDR2 YYEEEE. V was shortened by 3 bases and J by 3 bases, with 7 bases between the two germline ends. The CDR3 length is 12 residues. In DNA form, the CDR3 reads TGTGCCAGCAGCTCCAGGGTCTACGAGCAGTACTTC. This encodes CASSSRVYEQYF. Combining the CDR3 with reference TRBV5-6 and TRBJ2-7 gives the whole variable domain DAGVTQSPTHLIKTRGQQVTLRCSPKSGHDTVSWYQQALGQGPQFIFQYYEEEERQRGNFPDRFSGHQFPNYSSELNVNALLLGDSALYLCASSSRVYEQYFGPGTRLTVT.

This clonotype was detected only a few times. The chain is built from TRBV6-2 or TRBV6-3 and TRBJ2-1; 13 nucleotides align to TRBD2. Germline CDR1 reads MNHEY; CDR2 reads SVGEGT. V trimming: 4 bases; J trimming: 0 bases; junction bases outside the gene matches: 6. This CDR3 spans 18 amino acids. The CDR3 sequence: CASSSGLAGRSSYNEQFF. The DNA of the CDR3 is TGTGCCAGCAGTTCGGGACTAGCGGGGAGAAGCTCCTACAATGAGCAGTTCTTC.

This clonotype was picked up a small number of times. CDR3 region: CASSPDSNAEAFF. For the CDR3, the DNA is TGCGCCAGCAGCCCCGACAGTAACGCTGAAGCTTTCTTT. The chain couples TRBV5-1 to TRBJ1-1; possible D gene TRBD1, 5 bases. Between the trimmed V and J ends, which lost 4 bases and 6 bases, there was a span of 13 bases. This CDR3 spans 13 amino acids. Germline CDR1 reads SGHRS; CDR2 reads YFSETQ.